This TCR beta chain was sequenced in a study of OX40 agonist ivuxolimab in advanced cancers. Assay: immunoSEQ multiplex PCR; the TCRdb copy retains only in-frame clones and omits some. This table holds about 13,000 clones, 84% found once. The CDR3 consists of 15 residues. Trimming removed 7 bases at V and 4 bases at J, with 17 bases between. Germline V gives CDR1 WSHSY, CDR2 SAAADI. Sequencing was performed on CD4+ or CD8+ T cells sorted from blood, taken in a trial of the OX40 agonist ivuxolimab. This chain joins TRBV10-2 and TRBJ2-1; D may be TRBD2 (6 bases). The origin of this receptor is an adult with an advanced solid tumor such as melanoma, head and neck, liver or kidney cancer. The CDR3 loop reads CASTSPGTGYNEQFF. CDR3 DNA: TGCGCCAGCACCTCGCCCGGGACTGGATACAATGAGCAGTTCTTC.